The present T cell receptor (beta chain) was sequenced within a study of shared T cell receptors in the human thymus. Sequencing was performed with immunoSEQ multiplex PCR; in TCRdb, only in-frame clones are kept and a portion is missing. There are hundreds of thousands of clones in the sample; 78% occur only once, and 0.013% lies in the top ten. Trimming removed 4 bases at V and 3 bases at J, with 14 bases between. CDR1 is PRHDT, CDR2 FYEKMQ, per germline (reference sequence). The CDR3 has 15 amino acids. The same sample was also used in a study of human thymus T cells. Per that study: Infants, healthy and Finnish, who were having corrective surgery for congenital heart defects served as donors. Resections from corrective heart surgery supplied the thymus tissue. Usage of V and J genes appeared biased in thymic and blood repertoires. A high degree of thymic repertoire overlap among unrelated individuals was reported in related research.

J is TRBJ2-3 and V is TRBV13; no definite D call. This TCR derives from a boy younger than two with a congenital heart defect. Sequencing was performed on thymocytes. For the CDR3, the DNA is TGTGCCAGCAGCTCCCATAGAGGTCCTACAGATACGCAGTATTTT. Translating gives CASSSHRGPTDTQYF.